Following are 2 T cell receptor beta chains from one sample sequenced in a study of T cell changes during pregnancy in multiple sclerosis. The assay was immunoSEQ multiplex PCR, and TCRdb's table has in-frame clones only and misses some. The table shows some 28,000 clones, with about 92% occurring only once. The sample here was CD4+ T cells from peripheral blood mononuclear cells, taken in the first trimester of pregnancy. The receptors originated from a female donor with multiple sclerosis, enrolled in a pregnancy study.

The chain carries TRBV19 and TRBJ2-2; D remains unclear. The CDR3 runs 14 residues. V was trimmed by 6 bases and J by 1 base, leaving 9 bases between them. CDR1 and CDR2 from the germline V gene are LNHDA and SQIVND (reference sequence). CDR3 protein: CASSSGLNTGELFF. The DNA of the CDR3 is TGTGCCAGTAGCTCCGGTCTGAACACCGGGGAGCTGTTTTTT.

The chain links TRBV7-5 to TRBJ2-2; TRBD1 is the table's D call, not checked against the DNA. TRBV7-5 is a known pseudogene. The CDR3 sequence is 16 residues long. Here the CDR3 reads CARSPRGTANTGELFF. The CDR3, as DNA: TGTGCCAGAAGCCCACGAGGGACAGCGAACACCGGGGAGCTGTTTTTT.